This note documents a single T cell receptor beta chain sequence. The antigen is undetermined. This specimen comes from a study of cytomegalovirus exposure and HLA in healthy donors. Study-level results: TCR beta sequences numbering about 17,000 were associated with HLA alleles at 0.05 false discovery rate in a later analysis. The authors later found most CMV-associated TCR beta chains appeared HLA-restricted.

The PCR contained 60 Vbeta and 13 Jbeta primers. Original processing methods: Later, an analysis found approximately 80 million unique TCR beta chains, and 9.5 million to 12 million of these were shared. Assay used: immunoSEQ multiplex PCR; TCRdb lists only in-frame clones, some missing. V and J calls and clone size are given by that table; D and trimming were obtained from the DNA. The repertoire holds roughly 120,000 clones, with less than 90% as singletons. This CDR3 is built from 14 residues. V was trimmed by 0 bases and J by 4 bases, leaving 6 bases between them. Germline V gene data show CDR1 as MNHEY and CDR2 as SVGAGI.

Sequencing was performed on PBMCs. This clonotype was sampled from a man in his fifties in good health and CMV-seronegative. The rearrangement links TRBV6-5 to TRBJ2-2; D is ambiguous. CDR3: CASSYSKATGELFF. The CDR3 DNA follows: TGTGCCAGCAGTTACTCGAAAGCCACCGGGGAGCTGTTTTTT.